This paragraph reports one T cell receptor (beta chain). Germline loops: CDR1 MGHRA, CDR2 YSYEKL. Germline trimming cut 3 bases from V and 2 bases from J; bases unmatched to any gene: 8. The CDR3 sequence is 16 residues long. Per the original data handling: Quantification of nucleated cells was approximated via reference gene primer amplification. Libraries were prepared by immunoSEQ multiplex PCR; TCRdb keeps only in-frame clonotypes and omits some of them. From that table come the V and J calls and clone size; the DNA was used to work out D and trimming. The sample includes approximately 150,000 clones, about nine tenths seen only once; the top ten take over 3.5%. The sample belongs to a study of blood T cell repertoires in COVID-19. Study summary: Samples representing acute and convalescent COVID-19 were sourced from the United States, Italy and Spain. PBMCs, B-cell-depleted T cells, or T cells were the source of the cDNA or gDNA that made up the material.

Sequencing was carried out using peripheral blood. The TCR originated in a woman aged 60-75 years with active or convalescent COVID-19. The genes are TRBV4-1 and TRBJ2-7, with 9 bases that match TRBD1. The CDR3 spells CASSQSWTGDPYEQYF. The CDR3 nucleotides are TGCGCCAGCAGCCAGTCCTGGACAGGGGACCCCTACGAGCAGTACTTC.